These 11 T cell receptor beta chains were all obtained from the same sample, sequenced in a study of blood T cell repertoires in COVID-19. The protocol was immunoSEQ multiplex PCR, while the TCRdb copy is restricted to in-frame clones and leaves out a portion. The sample yields under 250,000 clones, approximately 89% seen once. Sequenced sample: peripheral blood. These receptors all come from a woman in her thirties or forties with acute or convalescent COVID-19.

The genes are TRBV9 and TRBJ2-1, with 14 positions matching TRBD2. Per the germline V gene, CDR1 is SGDLS and CDR2 is YYNGEE. The length of the CDR3 is 16 residues. J was trimmed by 5 bases and V by 3 bases; bases with no gene match: 4. The CDR3, as DNA: TGTGCCAGCAGCGCCAGACTAGCGGGGGGGCACAATGAGCAGTTCTTC. Encoded protein: CASSARLAGGHNEQFF.

The chain recombines TRBV18 with TRBJ1-2; D is possibly TRBD1 (6 bases). The V gene's germline CDR1 is KGHSH and CDR2 LQKENI. Trimming cost V 2 bases and J 2 bases, with 15 bases left between them. The CDR3 totals 16 residues. CDR3 residues: CASSPRAPGQNYGYTF. CDR3 bases: TGTGCCAGCTCACCAAGAGCTCCGGGACAAAACTATGGCTACACCTTC. Together with reference TRBV18 and TRBJ1-2, the CDR3 gives the full variable domain: NAGVMQNPRHLVRRRGQEARLRCSPMKGHSHVYWYRQLPEEGLKFMVYLQKENIIDESGMPKERFSAEFPKEGPSILRIQQVVRGDSAAYFCASSPRAPGQNYGYTFGSGTRLTVV.

The chain combines TRBV3-1 (or the pseudogene TRBV3-2) with TRBJ2-5, with a tentative D call TRBD2 (5 bases). The CDR3 is 14 residues long. Germline loops: CDR1 LGHDT, CDR2 YNNKEL (reference sequence). Trimming left V 0 bases short and J 10 bases short, with 15 bases between. Here the CDR3 reads CASSQEAVAGDQYF. CDR3 coding DNA: TGTGCCAGCAGCCAAGAAGCGGTGGCCGGGGACCAGTACTTC.

The V call is TRBV2, the J call TRBJ2-5; 12 nucleotides agree with TRBD2. V trimming: 7 bases; J trimming: 4 bases; junction bases outside the gene matches: 10. The CDR3 has 16 residues. The germline CDR1 and CDR2 sequences are SNHLY and FYNNEI. CDR3 loop: CASKASGGAGRETQYF. As DNA, the CDR3 is TGTGCCAGCAAGGCTAGCGGGGGGGCAGGACGAGAGACCCAGTACTTC. The full variable domain, rest sourced from reference TRBV2 and TRBJ2-5, is EPEVTQTPSHQVTQMGQEVILRCVPISNHLYFYWYRQILGQKVEFLVSFYNNEISEKSEIFDDQFSVERPDGSNFTLKIRSTKLEDSAMYFCASKASGGAGRETQYFGPGTRLLVL.

This clone was picked up one time. The chain carries TRBV5-1 and TRBJ1-1; D is possibly TRBD1 (6 bases). CDR1 is SGHRS and CDR2 is YFSETQ in the germline V gene. This CDR3 has 14 residues. Trimming shortened V by 0 bases and J by 4 bases, and 10 bases separated the two germline ends. The CDR3 DNA is TGCGCCAGCAGCTTGGGGGACACATCCACTGAAGCTTTCTTT. Its protein product is CASSLGDTSTEAFF.

The chain links TRBV19 to TRBJ2-7; 16 bases fit TRBD2. V lost 6 bases to trimming and J lost 0 bases; unmatched junction nucleotides: 14. The CDR3 length is 20 residues. CDR1 LNHDA and CDR2 SQIVND come from the germline V gene (reference sequence). CDR3 nucleotides: TGTGCCAGTAGACCGAGAGGGTCGGGACTAGCGGGGGGGCCCTCCTACGAGCAGTACGTC. It encodes CASRPRGSGLAGGPSYEQYV.

The rearrangement links TRBV6-1 to TRBJ1-2; perhaps TRBD1 as D (6 bases). The CDR3 is made up of 13 amino acids. Trimming removed 3 bases from V and 6 bases from J, with 11 bases in between. Germline loops: CDR1 MNHNS, CDR2 SASEGT. The CDR3: CASSDRGKNGYTF. The CDR3 nucleotides read TGTGCCAGCAGTGACAGGGGAAAGAATGGCTACACCTTC.

The chain couples TRBV9 to TRBJ1-1, with 10 bases fitting TRBD1. The V gene's germline CDR1 is SGDLS and CDR2 YYNGEE. J lost 5 bases, V lost 5 bases, and 3 bases had no gene match. The CDR3 is made up of 13 amino acids. Here the CDR3 reads CASRDRGLTEAFF. As DNA, the CDR3 is TGTGCCAGCAGGGACAGGGGGTTGACTGAAGCTTTCTTT.

The J gene is TRBJ1-2, the V gene TRBV2; perhaps TRBD1 as D (5 bases). This CDR3 is built from 15 residues. Germline loops: CDR1 SNHLY, CDR2 FYNNEI. Trimming left V 6 bases short and J 7 bases short, with 21 bases between. The CDR3 region has the DNA TGTGCCAGCAGCGAGGTGGGATGGGGCGCAGGTGGCTACACCTTC. Translating it yields CASSEVGWGAGGYTF.

This sequence joins TRBV11-3 and TRBJ1-1; TRBD1 matches at 7 bases. Germline V gene data show CDR1 as SGHNT and CDR2 as YENEEA. There are 14 residues in the CDR3. With 5 bases clipped from V and 4 bases from J, the junction kept 7 bases outside the gene matches. The CDR3 protein is CASSLTPGGTEAFF. The CDR3 DNA sequence: TGTGCCAGCAGCCTTACCCCAGGGGGCACTGAAGCTTTCTTT.

V and J are TRBV18 and TRBJ1-2, with 9 bases aligning to TRBD1. There are 14 residues in the CDR3. CDR1 and CDR2 from the germline V gene are KGHSH and LQKENI. The junction had 10 bases not matched to a gene; V was cut back by 6 bases and J by 8 bases. The CDR3 protein is CASSPDRGLRGYTF. The CDR3 DNA sequence: TGTGCCAGCTCGCCTGACAGGGGGTTGAGAGGCTACACCTTC.